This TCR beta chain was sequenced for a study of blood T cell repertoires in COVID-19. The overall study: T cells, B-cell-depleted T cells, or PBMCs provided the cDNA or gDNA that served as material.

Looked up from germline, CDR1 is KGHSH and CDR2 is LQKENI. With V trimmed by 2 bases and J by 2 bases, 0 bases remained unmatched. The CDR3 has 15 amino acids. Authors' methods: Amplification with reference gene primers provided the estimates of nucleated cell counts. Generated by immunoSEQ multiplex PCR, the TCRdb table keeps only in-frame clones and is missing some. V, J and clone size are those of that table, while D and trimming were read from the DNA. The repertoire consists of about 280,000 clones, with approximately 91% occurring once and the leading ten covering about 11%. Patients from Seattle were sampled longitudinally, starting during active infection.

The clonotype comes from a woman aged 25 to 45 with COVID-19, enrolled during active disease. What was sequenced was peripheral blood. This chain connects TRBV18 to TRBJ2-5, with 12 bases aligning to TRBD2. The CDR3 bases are TGTGCCAGCTCACCAGGACTAGCGGGGCAAGAGACCCAGTACTTC. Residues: CASSPGLAGQETQYF.